Included here is one TCR beta chain sequence, with context. In the source study's methods: It was from reference gene primer amplification that nucleated cell counts were estimated. TCRdb keeps only in-frame clones here, not all; method: immunoSEQ multiplex PCR. The DNA was the basis for D and trimming; V, J and clone size are from that table. The data hold roughly 330,000 clones, with around 87% observed a single time. These data originate in a study of blood T cell repertoires in COVID-19. As for the study in general: PBMCs, B-cell-depleted T cells, or T cells were the source of the cDNA or gDNA that made up the material.

Participants had their cohort set by participant-reported clinical history. The V and J ends lost 1 base and 1 base, in that order; junction bases with no gene match: 4. CDR1 is MGHRA and CDR2 is YSYEKL in the germline V gene. This CDR3 has 16 residues. Input material: PBMCs or T cells enriched from blood (not recorded which). The genes are TRBV4-1 and TRBJ1-1, with 9 bases that match TRBD1. This receptor was identified in a woman aged 30 to 39 who had recovered from COVID-19. The CDR3 sequence: CASSQGDRVRNTEAFF. Here the CDR3 DNA reads TGCGCCAGCAGCCAAGGGGACAGGGTAAGGAACACTGAAGCTTTCTTT.